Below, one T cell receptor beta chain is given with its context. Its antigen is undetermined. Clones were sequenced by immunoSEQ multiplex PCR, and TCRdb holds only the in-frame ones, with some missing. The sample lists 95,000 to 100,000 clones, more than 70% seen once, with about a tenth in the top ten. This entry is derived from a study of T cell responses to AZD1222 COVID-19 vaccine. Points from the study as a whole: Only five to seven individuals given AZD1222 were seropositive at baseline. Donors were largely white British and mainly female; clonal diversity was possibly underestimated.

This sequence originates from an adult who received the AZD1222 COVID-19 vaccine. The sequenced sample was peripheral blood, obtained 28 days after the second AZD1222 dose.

The CDR3 sequence is CASSRVLASGEQFF. As DNA, the CDR3 is TGTGCCAGCAGTCGGGTTCTAGCGTCAGGTGAGCAGTTCTTC. The chain employs TRBV28 and TRBJ2-1; TRBD2 might be the D (6 bases). The V gene lost 5 bases and the J gene lost 9 bases, with 17 bases spanning the gap. CDR1 and CDR2 from the germline V gene are MDHEN and SYDVKM. The CDR3 length is 14 residues.